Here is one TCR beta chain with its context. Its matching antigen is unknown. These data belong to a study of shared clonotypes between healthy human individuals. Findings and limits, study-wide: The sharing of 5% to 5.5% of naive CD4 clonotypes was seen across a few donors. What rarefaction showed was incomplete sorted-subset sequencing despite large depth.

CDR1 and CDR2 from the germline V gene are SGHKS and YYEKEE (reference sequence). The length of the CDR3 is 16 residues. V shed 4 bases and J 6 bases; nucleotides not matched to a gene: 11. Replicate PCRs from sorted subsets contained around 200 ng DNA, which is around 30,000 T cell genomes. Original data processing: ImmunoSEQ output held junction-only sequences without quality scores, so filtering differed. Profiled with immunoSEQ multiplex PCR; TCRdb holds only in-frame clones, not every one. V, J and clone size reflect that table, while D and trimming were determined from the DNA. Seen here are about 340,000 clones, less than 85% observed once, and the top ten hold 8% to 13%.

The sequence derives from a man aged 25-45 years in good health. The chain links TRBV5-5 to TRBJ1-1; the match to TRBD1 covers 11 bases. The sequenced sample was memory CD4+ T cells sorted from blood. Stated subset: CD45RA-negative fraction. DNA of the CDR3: TGTGCCAGCAGCCCCGGGACAGGGGGTGGATTGGCTGAAGCTTTCTTT. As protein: CASSPGTGGGLAEAFF.